Below are 12 T cell receptor beta chains sequenced from a single sample in a study of CD8 T cells in ankylosing spondylitis. Via MiXCR, TCRdb re-called the 5' RACE reads, giving one row per CDR3 protein. Among about 64,000 distinct CDR3 sequences listed, approximately 6% were seen once. Sequencing was done on a sample of synovial fluid, either unsorted or a sorted T cell fraction (not recorded which). The receptors here all came from a male donor with ankylosing spondylitis.

This clonotype was seen ten or more times. The rearrangement links TRBV20-1 to TRBJ2-3, with D unresolved. CDR3 length: 12 residues. Germline V lookup: CDR1 DFQATT, CDR2 SNEGSKA (reference sequence). With 0 bases removed from V and 8 bases from J, the gap between germline ends came to 9 bases. The chain's CDR3 is CSARESWGTQYF. CDR3 in DNA: TGCAGTGCTAGAGAGAGTTGGGGTACGCAGTATTTT.

This clonotype was counted many times. The DNA of the CDR3 is TGTGCCAGCAGCTTAAACGGGGGTTACGAGCAGTACTTC. Protein product: CASSLNGGYEQYF. The chain is built from TRBV7-3 and TRBJ2-7; tentative D call: TRBD2 (6 bases). This CDR3 contains 13 residues. CDR1 and CDR2 from the germline V gene are SGHTA and FQGTGA. V lost 1 base and J 4 bases, leaving 8 bases between the germline ends.

This clonotype was recorded many times. This chain uses TRBV7-2 with TRBJ2-6; no definite D call. CDR3 length: 16 residues. The germline gives CDR1 SGHTA, CDR2 FQGNSA. The germline V and J ends were trimmed by 2 bases and 4 bases, with 12 bases remaining between them. The CDR3 reads CASSLSHNPGANVLTF. The CDR3 region has the DNA TGTGCCAGCAGCTTAAGTCACAATCCGGGGGCCAACGTCCTGACTTTC.

The sample holds a few counts of this clonotype. The chain has TRBV28 and TRBJ2-7, with no clear D. Germline V CDR1 and CDR2: MDHEN, SYDVKM. The CDR3 contains 13 residues. V lost 6 bases and J lost 5, with 14 bases in between. CDR3 coding DNA: TGTGCCAGCAGGACCCCCGGACCAAACGAGCAGTACTTC. Translation gives CASRTPGPNEQYF.

This clonotype was seen many times. As DNA, the CDR3 is TGTGCCAGCAGCGTATTATCGGGAGGTGGCAATGAGCAGTTCTTC. Translated, it gives CASSVLSGGGNEQFF. The chain joins TRBV9 to TRBJ2-1; TRBD2 agrees at 7 bases. This CDR3 contains 15 residues. Looked up from germline, CDR1 is SGDLS and CDR2 is YYNGEE. The ends lost 1 base at V and 6 bases at J; junction bases unmatched: 7.

This chain joins TRBV24-1 and TRBJ2-7, with 10 bases matching TRBD1. This CDR3 region has 12 residues. From germline, CDR1 is KGHDR and CDR2 SFDVKD. V shed 9 bases and J 3 bases; nucleotides not matched to a gene: 1. The CDR3 reads CATGTGDYEQYF. The CDR3 DNA sequence: TGTGCCACCGGGACAGGGGACTACGAGCAGTACTTC.

The CDR3 here is CAWIPQGTVQETQYF. Written as DNA, the CDR3 is TGTGCCTGGATCCCCCAGGGAACTGTACAAGAGACCCAGTACTTC. This chain uses TRBV30 with TRBJ2-5; possible D gene TRBD1, 5 bases. The germline V gene encodes CDR1 GTSNPN and CDR2 SVGIG (reference sequence). CDR3 size: 15 residues. Trimming stripped 4 bases from V and 2 bases from J, with 17 bases between.

This chain's CDR3 is CASSTRDSQDTQYF. The CDR3 nucleotides read TGTGCCAGCAGCACCCGGGACTCCCAAGATACGCAGTATTTT. This chain joins TRBV11-1 and TRBJ2-3, with D maybe TRBD2 (6 bases). The V gene's germline CDR1 is SGHAT and CDR2 FQDESV (reference sequence). The CDR3 is 14 amino acids. The ends were cut back, 5 bases at V and 5 bases at J, with 14 bases in the middle.

This clonotype was seen ten or more times. The CDR3 DNA reads as TGTGCCACCAGCCGTGTCCAAGCGCTCGAGCAGTACTTC. It specifies CATSRVQALEQYF. The gene calls are TRBV15 and TRBJ2-7; unclear D gene. Trimming pared 5 bases from V and 6 bases from J, leaving 14 bases between. This CDR3 spans 13 amino acids. Per germline, CDR1 LNHNV and CDR2 YYDKDF (reference sequence). Full variable domain (missing parts from reference TRBV15 and TRBJ2-7): DAMVIQNPRYQVTQFGKPVTLSCSQTLNHNVMYWYQQKSSQAPKLLFHYYDKDFNNEADTPDNFQSRRPNTSFCFLDIRSPGLGDTAMYLCATSRVQALEQYFGPGTRLTVT.

This clonotype turned up a few times. The chain is built from TRBV20-1 and TRBJ2-7; D unclear. CDR3 length: 13 residues. With 2 bases removed from V and 0 bases from J, the gap between germline ends came to 8 bases. Germline V gene lookup returns CDR1 DFQATT and CDR2 SNEGSKA (reference sequence). CDR3: CSARPSASYEQYF. CDR3 DNA sequence: TGCAGTGCTAGACCCTCGGCCTCCTACGAGCAGTACTTC.

This chain connects TRBV5-4 to TRBJ2-1, with D maybe TRBD2 (5 bases). V lost 9 bases and J lost 4, with 14 bases in between. Germline V CDR1 and CDR2: SGHNT, YYREEE (reference sequence). This CDR3 comprises 13 residues. CDR3 DNA sequence: TGTGCCATGAGCCCGGACTTATACAATGAGCAGTTCTTC. Protein sequence: CAMSPDLYNEQFF.

This clonotype was seen a handful of times. V usage is TRBV28 and J usage is TRBJ1-4; 10 bases agree with TRBD1. Germline CDR1 is MDHEN and CDR2 is SYDVKM. With V trimmed by 4 bases and J by 7 bases, 6 bases remained unmatched. The length of the CDR3 is 15 residues. This CDR3 is CASSSTTGGSEKLFF. The CDR3 coding sequence is TGTGCCAGCAGTTCAACGACAGGGGGCTCTGAAAAACTGTTTTTT.